This T cell receptor beta chain was identified during a study of blood T cell repertoires in COVID-19 (TCRdb year 2020). In the study overall: Samples from collaborators originated in the United States, Italy and Spain and spanned both the acute and convalescent phases of COVID-19. The prospective study material was composed of cDNA or gDNA derived from T cells, B-cell-depleted T cells, or PBMCs. Deeply sampled blood TCRbeta repertoires from subjects exposed to, actively infected with, or recovered from COVID-19 were included in the dataset. The repertoires were released in a freely available public database intended as a resource for research on the immune response to SARS-CoV-2. The samples were drawn from two sources: the first 160 participants of the ongoing ImmuneRACE study, and 1,000 to 1,500 subjects contributed by 6 global collaborators. The sample metadata nearly always contained a de-identified subject ID, COVID-19 status, age in years and sex. HLA class I and class II types, where available, came from metadata supplied by the sample provider rather than from assay-based typing. The full study reports these points: Clinical and demographic metadata were provided uncurated, with the amount varying by source and participant.

Germline trimming: 0 bases from V, 4 bases from J; junction bases outside gene matches: 4. Inclusive of the bounding cysteine and phenylalanine, the CDR3 is 15 residues long. Just CDR3 DNA is preserved here, 45 bases in frame from base 1. As encoded in the germline V gene, CDR1 is SGDLS while CDR2 is YYNGEE. To note about this clone: Its antigen has not been determined. Per-base qualities were not stored, and no clone one base away is much larger.

TCRbeta CDR3 regions were amplified from genomic DNA using the immunoSEQ Assay, a bias-controlled multiplex PCR. As for the original processing: Within the assay, amplification of reference gene primers was used to estimate how many nucleated cells each sample contained. To quantify the absolute abundance of each unique TCRbeta CDR3 rearrangement, sequence reads were collapsed and filtered. For each sample, productive Simpson clonality was calculated as the square root of Simpson's diversity index over productive rearrangements. Here the immuneACCESS table is served through TCRdb, limited to in-frame sequences with V and J called. Missing clones are a known gap in these copies; in checked studies unresolved V genes cover under half, and the rest lacks a known reason. The V and J calls and clone size come from that table; D and trimming were worked out from the DNA. The table for this sample lists under 400,000 clones; 90% of them were counted only once. In total, the top ten clones hold 2.9% of the sample.

At one collaborating source in Seattle, patients were enrolled during active infection and were followed longitudinally through the course of disease. Collaborating institutions collected whole blood in K2EDTA tubes following their own protocols. Collaborator samples were shipped for TCRbeta analysis as frozen whole blood, isolated PBMCs, or DNA extracted from either sample type. Rearrangement joined TRBV9 to TRBJ1-5; 7 of the junction bases match TRBD1. Sequenced input: peripheral blood. This TCR was sampled from a woman in her 30s with COVID-19, enrolled during active disease. The DNA sequence is as follows: TGTGCCAGCAGCGTAGAGGGGACAGCTAATCAGCCCCAGCATTTT. Translated, it reads CASSVEGTANQPQHF.